This passage covers 15 T cell receptor beta chains from one sample sequenced in a study of OX40 agonist ivuxolimab in advanced cancers. Some clones are missing from TCRdb's copy, which holds only in-frame ones; the method was immunoSEQ multiplex PCR. The table shows roughly 36,000 clones, with about four fifths occurring only once. The sample in question was CD4+ or CD8+ T cells sorted from blood, obtained in a trial of the OX40 agonist ivuxolimab. The receptors stem from an adult with an advanced solid tumor such as melanoma, head and neck, liver or kidney cancer.

This chain links TRBV2 with TRBJ1-4, with 7 bases identical to TRBD1. The CDR3 totals 15 residues. Germline CDR1 SNHLY, CDR2 FYNNEI. V lost 6 bases, J lost 0 bases, and 4 bases stayed unmatched. DNA of the CDR3: TGTGCCAGCAGCAACGGACAGGCAACTAATGAAAAACTGTTTTTT. This encodes CASSNGQATNEKLFF.

V is TRBV18 and J is TRBJ2-2; D perhaps matches TRBD1 (6 bases). Trimming took off 2 bases at V and 4 bases at J, with 17 bases between the two ends. Germline V gene sequence: CDR1 KGHSH, CDR2 LQKENI. The CDR3 is 17 residues long. The CDR3 reads CASSPIGTQSGTGELFF. CDR3 nucleotide sequence: TGTGCCAGCTCACCAATAGGGACACAGAGTGGCACCGGGGAGCTGTTTTTT.

The chain couples TRBV19 to TRBJ1-4, with D maybe TRBD1 (5 bases). Trimming took 9 bases from V and 2 from J, leaving 16 bases between them. Germline lookup yields CDR1 LNHDA and CDR2 SQIVND (reference sequence). This CDR3 contains 15 residues. CDR3 bases: TGTGCCAGCACCCTACCCGGGGCGACTAATGAAAAACTGTTTTTT. As protein: CASTLPGATNEKLFF.

This clone was detected only a few times. The gene calls are TRBV7-2 and TRBJ1-1, with no clear D. Germline CDR1 SGHTA, CDR2 FQGNSA. The CDR3 runs 13 residues. Trimming removed 11 bases at V and 4 bases at J, with 17 bases between. CDR3 sequence (DNA): TGTGCCTCCACGCTCGGGAGGGTCACTGAAGCTTTCTTT. Translating gives CASTLGRVTEAFF.

This chain links TRBV25-1 with TRBJ2-7; TRBD1 matches 9 bases. In germline, CDR1 is MGHDK, CDR2 SYGVNS. This CDR3 is built from 13 residues. The trim removed 6 bases at V and 1 base at J, leaving 1 base unmatched. CDR3 in DNA: TGTGCCAGCAGGACAGGGGGTTCCTACGAGCAGTACTTC. This translates into CASRTGGSYEQYF.

The chain uses TRBV18 and TRBJ2-3, with 7 bases identical to TRBD1. V was clipped by 3 bases and J by 2 bases; unmatched bases: 5. This CDR3 has 15 residues. The V gene's germline CDR1 is KGHSH and CDR2 LQKENI. The CDR3 DNA follows: TGTGCCAGCTCACCGACCGACAGGGCCACAGATACGCAGTATTTT. Its translation: CASSPTDRATDTQYF. Supplemented by reference TRBV18 and TRBJ2-3, the full variable domain reads NAGVMQNPRHLVRRRGQEARLRCSPMKGHSHVYWYRQLPEEGLKFMVYLQKENIIDESGMPKERFSAEFPKEGPSILRIQQVVRGDSAAYFCASSPTDRATDTQYFGPGTRLTVL.

The chain joins TRBV27 to TRBJ2-7; 7 positions match TRBD1. The CDR3 spans 14 residues. CDR1 and CDR2 from the germline V gene are MNHEY and SMNVEV (reference sequence). Trimming cost V 2 bases and J 5 bases; bases outside gene matches: 6. Here the CDR3 DNA reads TGTGCCAGCAGTTTAGAAAGGGGGCCTAACGAGCAGTACTTC. Translating it yields CASSLERGPNEQYF.

The chain carries TRBV7-9 and TRBJ1-1, with D possibly matching TRBD1 (5 bases). V lost 0 bases and J 1 base, leaving 12 bases between the germline ends. This CDR3 is 16 amino acids long. In germline, CDR1 is SEHNR, CDR2 FQNEAQ (reference sequence). The CDR3 sequence is CASSLAQGTWNTEAFF. CDR3 sequence (DNA): TGTGCCAGCAGCTTAGCGCAGGGCACGTGGAACACTGAAGCTTTCTTT.

The V and J genes are TRBV18 and TRBJ2-1, with 13 bases lining up with TRBD2. The junction had 3 bases not matched to a gene; V was cut back by 1 base and J by 3 bases. Germline values: CDR1 KGHSH, CDR2 LQKENI. The CDR3 totals 17 residues. The CDR3: CASSPLGLAGVYNEQFF. In nucleotides, the CDR3 is TGTGCCAGCTCACCACTCGGACTAGCGGGGGTCTACAATGAGCAGTTCTTC.

This chain joins TRBV2 and TRBJ1-1; 7 bases agree with TRBD1. V lost 9 bases to trimming and J lost 5 bases; unmatched junction nucleotides: 12. The CDR3 covers 14 residues. Germline values: CDR1 SNHLY, CDR2 FYNNEI. As DNA, the CDR3 is TGTGCCAGTTCCGAAGCCAGGGGGGGGACTGAAGCTTTCTTT. As protein: CASSEARGGTEAFF.

A single count supports this clone. The V call is TRBV5-1, the J call TRBJ1-2; D call uncertain. The CDR3 runs 15 residues. CDR1 and CDR2 (germline): SGHRS, YFSETQ. V lost 1 base and J 8 bases, leaving 18 bases between the germline ends. This CDR3 reads CASSLTDSPVYGYTF. The CDR3, as DNA: TGCGCCAGCAGCTTGACGGATTCCCCTGTCTACGGCTACACCTTC.

As DNA, the CDR3 is TGCGCCAGCAGCTTGGGAGGGAACGCTGGCAACACCGGGGAGCTGTTTTTT. The encoded protein is CASSLGGNAGNTGELFF. The gene calls are TRBV5-1 and TRBJ2-2; maybe TRBD2 (5 bases). Germline CDR1 is SGHRS and CDR2 is YFSETQ. The CDR3 loop spans 17 amino acids. Trimming pared 0 bases from V and 2 bases from J, leaving 14 bases between. Full variable domain (outside the CDR3, taken from reference TRBV5-1 and TRBJ2-2): KAGVTQTPRYLIKTRGQQVTLSCSPISGHRSVSWYQQTPGQGLQFLFEYFSETQRNKGNFPGRFSGRQFSNSRSEMNVSTLELGDSALYLCASSLGGNAGNTGELFFGEGSRLTVL.

The chain joins TRBV7-9 to TRBJ1-3; maybe TRBD1 (6 bases). Germline loops: CDR1 SEHNR, CDR2 FQNEAQ (reference sequence). V was shortened by 7 bases and J by 0 bases, with 19 bases between the two germline ends. There are 17 residues in the CDR3. CDR3 protein: CASTPAGGGYSGNTIYF. CDR3 bases: TGTGCCAGCACCCCGGCGGGCGGGGGCTACTCTGGAAACACCATATATTTT.

This chain uses TRBV5-1 with TRBJ2-3, with TRBD2 identical over 8 bases. V was pared by 5 bases and J by 7 bases, with 12 bases of the junction left unmatched. The CDR3 covers 15 residues. Germline V lookup: CDR1 SGHRS, CDR2 YFSETQ. The CDR3 DNA reads as TGCGCCAGCAGTGGGCTAGCGGGTGCACCCTATACGCAGTATTTT. Its protein product is CASSGLAGAPYTQYF.

This rearrangement joins TRBV19 to TRBJ1-5; D is ambiguous. Germline V lookup: CDR1 LNHDA, CDR2 SQIVND (reference sequence). Trimming pared 6 bases from V and 3 bases from J, leaving 18 bases between. The CDR3 spans 16 residues. The CDR3 is CASRIRRSEINQPQHF. The DNA for the CDR3 is TGTGCCAGTAGAATCAGGAGGTCGGAAATCAATCAGCCCCAGCATTTT.